This TCR beta chain was sequenced in a study of patients and donors after allogeneic stem cell transplantation (dated by TCRdb to 2020 to 2021). Library preparation used RT-PCR. Instrument used: NextSeq 550. The raw public reads went through TCRdb reprocessing: fastp at Q25, MiXCR clone calling, in-frame beta chains kept. Each record represents a unique CDR3 protein, reported with the most common genes and DNA among its rows. A total of 800,000 to 1,000,000 distinct CDR3 sequences appear in this sample, 15% to 20% of them only once. Around 6% of the sample belongs to the ten largest clones. Reading the germline V gene gives CDR1 SGHDT and CDR2 YYEEEE. The CDR3 contains 14 residues, cysteine and phenylalanine counted. Solely the CDR3 DNA is kept, with 42 bases framed from the first base. At the junction V is shortened by 6 bases and J by 2 bases, with 15 bases in between. Remarks on this clonotype: The target of this receptor is not known. No base quality values were provided; no much bigger clone lies one nucleotide off.

Sample: blood, either unsorted or a sorted T cell fraction (not recorded which). The sequence was obtained from a human donor who was either an allogeneic HSCT recipient or a stem cell or donor lymphocyte infusion donor (not recorded which). It is not recorded whose cells these are; they may come from a transplant donor. This sequence uses TRBV5-6 and TRBJ2-7; the D gene cannot be resolved reliably. The CDR3 sequence is CASNFAIVPYEQYF. The nucleotide sequence reads as follows: TGTGCCAGCAACTTCGCCATCGTTCCCTACGAGCAGTACTTC.